The next 16 T cell receptor beta chains were all read from a single sample in a study of T cell changes during pregnancy in multiple sclerosis. Clones were sequenced by immunoSEQ multiplex PCR, and TCRdb holds only the in-frame ones, with some missing. The table records around 50,000 clones, roughly 89% of them present only once. What was sequenced was peripheral blood from another person, used as feeder cells. The source of these receptors is a human donor whose cells served as feeder cells for cultures in a pregnancy study.

The rearrangement joins TRBV30 to TRBJ2-7; no clear D. Germline lookup yields CDR1 GTSNPN and CDR2 SVGIG (reference sequence). The CDR3 has 11 amino acids. The V end lost 7 bases, the J end lost 5 bases, and 12 bases lay between the germline ends. CDR3 in DNA: TGTGCCTCCTCCTCTTCCCACGAGCAGTACTTC. Encoded protein: CASSSSHEQYF.

This chain joins TRBV5-1 and TRBJ1-2; TRBD1 is a possible D gene (5 bases). The CDR3 runs to 15 residues. Trimming removed 0 bases from V and 3 bases from J, with 12 bases in between. CDR1 is SGHRS and CDR2 is YFSETQ in the germline V gene. CDR3: CASSLATDSHYGYTF. The CDR3 DNA sequence: TGCGCCAGCAGCTTGGCCACCGACAGCCACTATGGCTACACCTTC.

This chain links TRBV5-1 with TRBJ2-3; D unresolved. V was trimmed by 0 bases and J by 4 bases, leaving 15 bases between them. The CDR3 covers 16 residues. The germline gives CDR1 SGHRS, CDR2 YFSETQ. The CDR3 sequence is CASSLGDSWKADTQYF. The CDR3 DNA reads TGCGCCAGCAGCTTGGGAGATAGTTGGAAGGCAGATACGCAGTATTTT.

Here the CDR3 DNA reads TGTGCCAGCAGTCGCCGGGACACCAATAACTATGGCTACACCTTC. Amino acid sequence: CASSRRDTNNYGYTF. The rearrangement links TRBV25-1 to TRBJ1-2; tentatively, D is TRBD1 (6 bases). The CDR3 contains 15 residues. V was cut by 5 bases and J by 1 base, with 14 bases left in between. CDR1 MGHDK and CDR2 SYGVNS come from the germline V gene.

V and J are TRBV11-2 and TRBJ2-3, with D perhaps TRBD2 (6 bases). Germline V gene lookup returns CDR1 SGHAT and CDR2 FQNNGV. This CDR3 comprises 15 residues. V was trimmed by 9 bases and J by 8 bases, leaving 24 bases between them. DNA of the CDR3: TGTGCCAGTTCTAGACCGGGACTGGCTGGTGGTACGCAGTATTTT. Translating it yields CASSRPGLAGGTQYF. The complete variable domain, with remaining parts taken from reference TRBV11-2 and TRBJ2-3, reads EAGVAQSPRYKIIEKRQSVAFWCNPISGHATLYWYQQILGQGPKLLIQFQNNGVVDDSQLPKDRFSAERLKGVDSTLKIQPAKLEDSAVYLCASSRPGLAGGTQYFGPGTRLTVL.

The rearrangement uses TRBV6-1 and TRBJ1-1, with a weak D call TRBD1 (5 bases). Trimming left V 8 bases short and J 4 bases short, with 20 bases between. The germline V gene encodes CDR1 MNHNS and CDR2 SASEGT. The CDR3 is made up of 15 amino acids. DNA for the CDR3: TGTGCCAGCCCGGGGAGCTCTTGGGGGGTCACTGAAGCTTTCTTT. This gives the protein CASPGSSWGVTEAFF.

The rearrangement links TRBV6-1 to TRBJ2-2, with TRBD1 matching over 7 bases. V lost 6 bases to trimming and J lost 6 bases; unmatched junction nucleotides: 10. The CDR3 is 15 residues long. Germline CDR1 is MNHNS and CDR2 is SASEGT. DNA for the CDR3: TGTGCCAGCAGAACAGGGGCAGCAAGGGCCGGGGAGCTGTTTTTT. It yields the protein CASRTGAARAGELFF.

This clone occurred once. The V and J genes are TRBV2 and TRBJ2-1; D may correspond to TRBD1 or TRBD2 (5 bases each). Trimming took 7 bases from V and 6 from J, leaving 19 bases between them. CDR1 is SNHLY, CDR2 FYNNEI, per germline. The CDR3 is 15 residues long. In DNA form, the CDR3 reads TGTGCCAGCACATTGGGGCAGGGACGGATCAATGAGCAGTTCTTC. Translation gives CASTLGQGRINEQFF.

This rearrangement joins TRBV19 to TRBJ2-3; D is unclear. The CDR3 extends over 12 amino acids. V lost 6 bases, J lost 5 bases, and 9 bases lay in between. Germline V gene sequence: CDR1 LNHDA, CDR2 SQIVND (reference sequence). CDR3 sequence reads: CASSTSGDTQYF. DNA for the CDR3: TGTGCCAGTAGCACCTCCGGAGATACGCAGTATTTT.

The chain links TRBV6-6 to TRBJ2-7; no firm D call. Trimming cost V 6 bases and J 6 bases, with 9 bases left between them. This CDR3 has 11 residues. Germline V lookup: CDR1 MNHNY, CDR2 SVGAGI (reference sequence). The DNA of the CDR3 is TGTGCCAGCAGCCCCCGCAGCGAGCAGTACTTC. Amino acids: CASSPRSEQYF.

The chain carries TRBV4-1 and TRBJ1-1; 10 bases agree with TRBD1. Germline trimming cut 1 base from V and 0 bases from J; bases unmatched to any gene: 8. Germline V gene sequence: CDR1 MGHRA, CDR2 YSYEKL. This CDR3 has 18 amino acids. This CDR3 reads CASSQARGQGIMNTEAFF. Here the CDR3 DNA reads TGCGCCAGCAGCCAAGCCCGGGGACAGGGGATCATGAACACTGAAGCTTTCTTT.

The genes are TRBV6-1 and TRBJ2-7; 8 bases line up with TRBD2. This CDR3 region has 15 residues. CDR1 is MNHNS and CDR2 is SASEGT in the germline V gene. V lost 5 bases, J lost 2 bases, and 8 bases stayed unmatched. CDR3 bases: TGTGCCAGCAGTCGGAGACGGGAGGGTCCCTACGAGCAGTACTTC. Translation: CASSRRREGPYEQYF.

The chain recombines TRBV29-1 with TRBJ2-3; D remains ambiguous. CDR3 size: 14 residues. In germline, CDR1 is SQVTM, CDR2 ANQGSEA. V lost 1 base, J lost 2 bases, and 10 bases lay in between. CDR3 loop: CSVEGRSYTDTQYF. The CDR3 coding sequence is TGCAGCGTTGAAGGCAGGTCGTACACAGATACGCAGTATTTT.

DNA for the CDR3: TGTGCCAGTAGTTTCACAAGCTCCTACAATGAGCAGTTCTTC. Its translation: CASSFTSSYNEQFF. J is TRBJ2-1 and V is TRBV19, with D unresolved. The V gene's germline CDR1 is LNHDA and CDR2 SQIVND (reference sequence). The length of the CDR3 is 14 residues. The germline V and J ends were trimmed by 5 bases and 0 bases, with 8 bases remaining between them.

The rearrangement joins TRBV11-1 to TRBJ1-2; D is unresolved. Germline V gene data show CDR1 as SGHAT and CDR2 as FQDESV (reference sequence). The V gene lost 5 bases and the J gene lost 2 bases, with 18 bases spanning the gap. This CDR3 spans 16 amino acids. This chain's CDR3 is CASSPTQSTRNYGYTF. DNA for the CDR3: TGTGCCAGCAGCCCAACTCAAAGCACAAGAAACTATGGCTACACCTTC.

The CDR3 bases are TGCGCCAGCAGCCTTGGGACAGGGGCTAGGGGAATTCAGAATTCACCCCTCCACTTT. This translates into CASSLGTGARGIQNSPLHF. The V call is TRBV4-3, the J call TRBJ1-6; TRBD1 matches 10 bases. This CDR3 is built from 19 residues. CDR1 is LGHNA, CDR2 YSLEER, per germline. Unmatched junction bases numbered 16, after V lost 4 bases and J lost 7 bases.